This is a list of T cell receptor beta chains from one sample in a study of blood T cell repertoires in COVID-19. Only in-frame clones appear in the TCRdb table, and some are missing; sequencing was by immunoSEQ multiplex PCR. The sample yields under 300,000 clones, 83% seen once. The sequenced sample consisted of peripheral blood. Receptors originate from a woman aged 45-60 years who had recovered from COVID-19. Each CDR3 is given with its conserved first and last residue. A D gene is named only where the DNA matches it firmly. Clone sizes are given selectively: once, few, many, or a class where the clone is expanded.

>TRBV10-1|-|-|TRBJ2-5
TGCGCCAGTCCGGGTTGCAGGGGAAGGCAAGAGACCCAGTACTTC
CASPGCRGRQETQYF
>TRBV27|-|-|TRBJ1-1
TGTGCCAGCACCGGGGGGGGGATGAACACTGAAGCTTTCTTT
CASTGGGMNTEAFF
>TRBV4-3|-|-|TRBJ2-1
TGCGCCAGCAGCCAAATGGACAGCAATGAGCAGTTCTTC
CASSQMDSNEQFF
>TRBV2|-|TRBD2|TRBJ2-3
TGTGCCAGCAGTGGGTCTAGCGGGAGTTCAGATACGCAGTATTTT
CASSGSSGSSDTQYF
>TRBV6-5|few|-|TRBJ2-2
TGTGCCAGCGGACAACGAACTAACACCGGGGAGCTGTTTTTT
CASGQRTNTGELFF
>TRBV5-1|few|-|TRBJ1-5
TGCGCCAGCACCCCGCTCGGGGTACGTGATCAGCCCCAGCATTTT
CASTPLGVRDQPQHF
>TRBV5-4|-|-|TRBJ2-3
TGTGCCAGCAGACGACAGGCTATCACAGATACGCAGTATTTT
CASRRQAITDTQYF
>TRBV7-3|-|TRBD1|TRBJ2-1
TGTGCCAGCAGCGCGACAGGGGGCGAGTGGAATGAGCAGTTCTTC
CASSATGGEWNEQFF
>TRBV7-9|-|-|TRBJ2-7
TGTGCCAGCAGCTCATTGGGCAGCTCCTACGAGCAGTACTTC
CASSSLGSSYEQYF
>TRBV24-1|-|-|TRBJ1-5
TGTGCCACCAGTGATTTTGGCCACCTTCCAAATCAGCCCCAGCATTTT
CATSDFGHLPNQPQHF
>TRBV4-3|-|TRBD2|TRBJ2-7
TGCGCCAGCAGCCCAAGACTAGCGGGAGGGCCCTTAAACTCCTACGAGCAGTACTTC
CASSPRLAGGPLNSYEQYF
>TRBV5-1|-|-|TRBJ2-1
TGCGCCAGCGGCCCTTGGAGGACGGTGATGGATGAGCAGTTCTTC
CASGPWRTVMDEQFF
>TRBV7-8|few|TRBD1|TRBJ1-5
TGTGCCAGCAGCTTAGTCGAGGGGGCGAATCAGCCCCAGCATTTT
CASSLVEGANQPQHF